Detailed here is one T cell receptor beta chain. The entry originates in a study of human T cells and chemical hapten exposure. The CDR3 extends over 16 amino acids. Germline V lookup: CDR1 SGHAT, CDR2 FQDESV (reference sequence). Deletions cut 3 bases from V and 1 base from J, with 13 bases between. Indicated time point: pre-sensitization, week 0. Treatment: therapeutic diphenylcyclopropenone sensitization with weekly scalp DPC. Blood was drawn before each patch test was applied. Per the authors' pipeline: Counts of TCRs in each sample centred on a median of about 96,000 and extended from approximately 20,000 to 700,000. A single record per CDR3 protein comes from TCRdb applying MiXCR to the RACE reads. The V and J calls follow TCRdb's processing rather than the paper's. Among 250,000 or so distinct CDR3 sequences listed, approximately 7.5% were seen once.

The chain combines TRBV11-1 with TRBJ1-3; D perhaps matches TRBD1 (6 bases). The source of this sequence is a man aged 18 to 30 with alopecia areata. Some clones in this sample may be carry-over from other donors' samples. This material consisted of whole blood, taken in connection with sensitization to the hapten diphenylcyclopropenone (DPC). The CDR3, as DNA: TGTGCCAGCAGCTTCTCTACCGGGACATCTGGAAACACCATATATTTT. This sequence encodes CASSFSTGTSGNTIYF.